A single sample is the source of the 25 T cell receptor beta chains below, sequenced in a study of technical replicates of blood from a few donors. Generated by immunoSEQ multiplex PCR, the TCRdb table keeps only in-frame clones and is missing some. The data show 85,000 to 100,000 clones, with roughly 92% seen just once and over 0.2% held by the top ten. Material for sequencing was T cells isolated from PBMCs. Receptor source: a human donor in good health.

The chain uses TRBV4-2 and TRBJ2-1; no reliable D call. The CDR3 length is 14 residues. The V end lost 4 bases, the J end lost 7 bases, and 14 bases lay between the germline ends. Looked up from germline, CDR1 is LGHNA and CDR2 is YNFKEQ. The CDR3 spells CASSLEAEVNEQFF. The CDR3 bases are TGTGCCAGCAGCCTTGAAGCTGAGGTGAATGAGCAGTTCTTC.

This chain uses TRBV9 with TRBJ2-1; 7 nucleotides line up with TRBD2. The CDR3 contains 14 residues. The V and J ends lost 3 bases and 9 bases, in that order; junction bases with no gene match: 9. From germline, CDR1 is SGDLS and CDR2 YYNGEE. The DNA for the CDR3 is TGTGCCAGCAGCGCAACAGTGGGGGGGACTGAGCAGTTCTTC. Protein product: CASSATVGGTEQFF.

The chain employs TRBV11-2 and TRBJ2-3; TRBD1 aligns across 7 bases. Germline V CDR1 and CDR2: SGHAT, FQNNGV. The V gene end was trimmed by 5 bases and the J gene end by 4 bases; junction bases not matched to a gene: 9. CDR3 length equals 15 residues. The CDR3 DNA follows: TGTGCCAGCAGCCGGGGACAGATCGGAGCAGATACGCAGTATTTT. Its protein is CASSRGQIGADTQYF.

V gene TRBV15 combines with J gene TRBJ2-2; 11 bases match TRBD2. The CDR3 has 15 amino acids. V lost 1 base and J lost 6; bases outside the gene matches: 1. CDR1 and CDR2 from the germline V gene are LNHNV and YYDKDF (reference sequence). The DNA for the CDR3 is TGTGCCACCAGCAGAGTAGCGGGAGGGCCCGGGGAGCTGTTTTTT. Amino acids: CATSRVAGGPGELFF.

J is TRBJ1-4 and V is TRBV5-1, with 8 positions matching TRBD1. The trim removed 0 bases at V and 3 bases at J, leaving 1 base unmatched. CDR3 size: 15 residues. Germline V lookup: CDR1 SGHRS, CDR2 YFSETQ. The CDR3 reads CASSLEGQANEKLFF. The CDR3 DNA reads TGCGCCAGCAGCTTGGAGGGACAGGCTAATGAAAAACTGTTTTTT. The full variable domain, with the rest looked up from reference TRBV5-1 and TRBJ1-4, is KAGVTQTPRYLIKTRGQQVTLSCSPISGHRSVSWYQQTPGQGLQFLFEYFSETQRNKGNFPGRFSGRQFSNSRSEMNVSTLELGDSALYLCASSLEGQANEKLFFGSGTQLSVL.

A single count supports this clone. This rearrangement joins TRBV5-1 to TRBJ2-7; 9 nucleotides line up with TRBD1. The CDR3 length is 14 residues. Germline CDR1 SGHRS, CDR2 YFSETQ. Trimming cost V 5 bases and J 3 bases; bases outside gene matches: 6. For the CDR3, the DNA is TGCGCCAGCAGTCCGGGACAGGGAGGCTACGAGCAGTACTTC. Its translation is CASSPGQGGYEQYF.

The sample holds a few counts of this clone. This sequence joins TRBV4-2 and TRBJ2-1; 13 bases match TRBD2. This CDR3 is built from 19 residues. J lost 5 bases, V lost 3 bases, and 13 bases had no gene match. Germline-derived CDR1 and CDR2 are LGHNA and YNFKEQ. The CDR3 region is CASSHSRGLAGVGDNEQFF. The DNA of the CDR3 is TGTGCCAGCAGCCATAGCCGCGGACTAGCGGGAGTGGGGGACAATGAGCAGTTCTTC.

The chain employs TRBV27 and TRBJ1-1; D possibly corresponds to TRBD1 (6 bases). Trimming cost V 2 bases and J 5 bases, with 15 bases left between them. This CDR3 contains 15 residues. Germline V gene lookup returns CDR1 MNHEY and CDR2 SMNVEV (reference sequence). CDR3 loop: CASSLLQGRRTEAFF. The CDR3 DNA sequence: TGTGCCAGCAGTTTACTACAGGGTAGACGGACTGAAGCTTTCTTT.

This clone has only one observation. The chain links TRBV9 to TRBJ1-6; D unresolved. Germline V CDR1 and CDR2: SGDLS, YYNGEE. CDR3 length: 16 amino acids. Trimming left V 0 bases short and J 5 bases short, with 12 bases between. CDR3 sequence: CASSVGSVVDNSPLHF. Here the CDR3 DNA reads TGTGCCAGCAGCGTAGGATCGGTCGTAGATAATTCACCCCTCCACTTT.

The gene calls are TRBV7-2 and TRBJ2-7; the D gene is possibly TRBD1 (6 bases). The CDR3 runs 16 residues. The ends were cut back, 1 base at V and 2 bases at J, with 15 bases in the middle. Germline V gives CDR1 SGHTA, CDR2 FQGNSA. The CDR3 bases are TGTGCCAGCAGCTTAGGTGTCCCCACAGGGCCCTACGAGCAGTACTTC. Amino acid sequence: CASSLGVPTGPYEQYF.

The genes are TRBV27 and TRBJ1-1, with 10 bases identical to TRBD1. Germline V lookup: CDR1 MNHEY, CDR2 SMNVEV (reference sequence). V shed 1 base, J shed 7 bases, and the junction held 3 bases outside the gene matches. This CDR3 contains 14 residues. CDR3 in DNA: TGTGCCAGCAGTTTATGGGGACAGGGGCGTGAAGCTTTCTTT. Translated, it gives CASSLWGQGREAFF.

The chain is built from TRBV9 and TRBJ1-2, with D possibly matching TRBD1 (5 bases). Germline assignment: CDR1 SGDLS and CDR2 YYNGEE. The CDR3 has 15 residues. V was cut by 2 bases and J by 3 bases, with 14 bases left in between. The CDR3 nucleotides read TGTGCCAGCAGCGTGGGGGACTTCAGGGACTATGGCTACACCTTC. It encodes CASSVGDFRDYGYTF.

The CDR3 protein is CASSFRGTSNNEQFF. The CDR3 DNA reads TGTGCCAGCAGCTTTAGGGGGACTAGTAACAATGAGCAGTTCTTC. V gene TRBV7-9 combines with J gene TRBJ2-1, with 8 bases matching TRBD2. This CDR3 comprises 15 residues. Germline V gives CDR1 SEHNR, CDR2 FQNEAQ (reference sequence). J lost 5 bases, V lost 3 bases, and 6 bases had no gene match.

V is TRBV19 and J is TRBJ2-1, with 11 bases matching TRBD2. Germline values: CDR1 LNHDA, CDR2 SQIVND (reference sequence). This CDR3 has 15 amino acids. V shed 1 base and J 6 bases; nucleotides not matched to a gene: 2. As DNA, the CDR3 is TGTGCCAGTAGTATAGCTCTAGCGGGAGGCAATGAGCAGTTCTTC. Amino acids: CASSIALAGGNEQFF.

The chain employs TRBV30 and TRBJ1-2; 7 bases align to TRBD1. CDR3 length: 16 residues. Germline loops: CDR1 GTSNPN, CDR2 SVGIG (reference sequence). Losses at the gene ends were 5 bases for V and 4 bases for J; bases not matched to a gene: 16. The CDR3 region has the DNA TGTGCCTGGCTCTCCGCCGGGACAGCTTTAGGCTATGGCTACACCTTC. Its protein is CAWLSAGTALGYGYTF.

V gene TRBV4-1 combines with J gene TRBJ2-1, with TRBD2 matching over 8 bases. The germline CDR1 and CDR2 sequences are MGHRA and YSYEKL. The J segment lost 6 bases and the V segment lost 0 bases, leaving 10 bases of the junction unmatched. CDR3 length: 17 residues. CDR3 nucleotides: TGCGCCAGCAGCCAAGACCGGCTTGCGGGAGGCATCAATGAGCAGTTCTTC. It yields the protein CASSQDRLAGGINEQFF.

This rearrangement joins TRBV15 to TRBJ1-2; a weak D match, TRBD1 (6 bases). The CDR3 consists of 16 residues. The V gene's germline CDR1 is LNHNV and CDR2 YYDKDF (reference sequence). Trimming left V 3 bases short and J 6 bases short, with 20 bases between. CDR3 DNA sequence: TGTGCCACCAGCAGCCTAGGCGTCAGGGGAAATGATGGCTACACCTTC. The encoded protein is CATSSLGVRGNDGYTF.

This clone was recorded only once. This chain uses TRBV6-5 with TRBJ2-1; 8 bases are a match to TRBD2. Germline CDR1 MNHEY, CDR2 SVGAGI. V was clipped by 2 bases and J by 3 bases; unmatched bases: 6. The CDR3 length is 16 residues. The CDR3 DNA sequence: TGTGCCAGCAGTTACCTGAGCGGGGGTCTCTACAATGAGCAGTTCTTC. Protein product: CASSYLSGGLYNEQFF.

The chain recombines TRBV2 with TRBJ2-7; a possible D gene is TRBD2 (5 bases). The CDR3 covers 11 residues. V was clipped by 8 bases and J by 3 bases, with 8 bases between them. CDR1 and CDR2 from the germline V gene are SNHLY and FYNNEI. The CDR3 sequence: CASRGNYEQYF. As DNA, the CDR3 is TGTGCCAGCCGAGGGAACTACGAGCAGTACTTC.

The chain uses TRBV27 and TRBJ2-3; tentatively, D is TRBD1 (6 bases). CDR3 length: 14 residues. Germline V lookup: CDR1 MNHEY, CDR2 SMNVEV (reference sequence). Trimming left V 1 base short and J 1 base short, with 6 bases between. The CDR3 DNA sequence: TGTGCCAGCAGTTTATGGGGGCGCACAGATACGCAGTATTTT. Protein product: CASSLWGRTDTQYF.

This sequence joins TRBV11-2 and TRBJ2-2; D perhaps matches TRBD1 (5 bases). The CDR3 sequence is 17 residues long. Trimming removed 5 bases at V and 0 bases at J, with 16 bases between. Germline assignment: CDR1 SGHAT and CDR2 FQNNGV. CDR3 sequence (DNA): TGTGCCAGCAGCGCCTCCACTACAGGCGCGAACACCGGGGAGCTGTTTTTT. It codes for CASSASTTGANTGELFF.

The chain recombines TRBV9 with TRBJ2-7; TRBD2 is a possible D gene (6 bases). Germline CDR1 SGDLS, CDR2 YYNGEE. V was pared by 4 bases and J by 1 base, with 18 bases between. The CDR3 is 16 residues long. The CDR3 DNA follows: TGTGCCAGCAGCATGGGCCCTAGCGAGGTTTCCTACGAGCAGTACTTC. Its translation is CASSMGPSEVSYEQYF.

The chain employs TRBV15 and TRBJ2-7; 7 nucleotides line up with TRBD2. Trimming cost V 4 bases and J 7 bases; bases outside gene matches: 7. Germline V lookup: CDR1 LNHNV, CDR2 YYDKDF (reference sequence). The CDR3 is made up of 13 amino acids. The CDR3 sequence: CATSMREYEEQYF. CDR3 sequence (DNA): TGTGCCACCAGCATGCGGGAGTACGAGGAGCAGTACTTC.

The J gene is TRBJ2-2, the V gene TRBV2, with 8 bases matching TRBD1. V was clipped by 6 bases and J by 1 base; unmatched bases: 1. The CDR3 has 14 amino acids. Germline assignment: CDR1 SNHLY and CDR2 FYNNEI. The CDR3 is CASRGTGNTGELFF. The CDR3 DNA is TGTGCCAGCAGGGGGACAGGGAACACCGGGGAGCTGTTTTTT.

The chain carries TRBV30 and TRBJ2-1, with D tentatively TRBD1 (6 bases). The germline CDR1 and CDR2 sequences are GTSNPN and SVGIG (reference sequence). The CDR3 runs to 13 residues. Deletions cut 0 bases from V and 6 bases from J, with 9 bases between. The CDR3: CAWSVLGANEQFF. CDR3 in DNA: TGTGCCTGGAGTGTACTGGGGGCCAATGAGCAGTTCTTC.